This T cell receptor (beta chain) was captured in a study of blood T cell repertoires in COVID-19. Background on the study: PBMCs, B-cell-depleted T cells, or T cells provided the cDNA or gDNA that made up the material.

This clone occurred once. All enrollees were roughly 18 to 95 years old and from under 25 US areas. Assignments of participants to cohorts depended upon their own reported clinical history. V lost 0 bases and J 5 bases, leaving 20 bases between the germline ends. The CDR3 runs to 17 residues. The germline V gene encodes CDR1 SGHRS and CDR2 YFSETQ. Authors' analysis steps: Quantification of nucleated cells was approximated via reference gene primer amplification. Produced via immunoSEQ multiplex PCR; TCRdb's table is partial and in-frame only. V and J calls and clone size follow that table, whereas D and trimming were derived from the DNA. In the table there are 250,000 to 350,000 clones, over 75% of which are singletons.

V is TRBV5-1 and J is TRBJ1-2, with D perhaps matching TRBD1 (5 bases). The sequenced material came from PBMCs or T cells enriched from blood (not recorded which). The source of this sequence is a woman between 18 and 30 years old who had recovered from COVID-19. As DNA, the CDR3 is TGCGCCAGCAGCTTGGACCCGACAGATCCCCCCTCATATGGCTACACCTTC. Amino acid sequence: CASSLDPTDPPSYGYTF.